Here is one T cell receptor beta chain with its context. Libraries were prepared by immunoSEQ multiplex PCR; TCRdb keeps only in-frame clonotypes and omits some of them. The table has over 250,000 clones, 87% seen once. The data belong to a study of blood T cell repertoires in COVID-19. There are 15 residues in the CDR3. V was clipped by 4 bases and J by 1 base; unmatched bases: 3. Germline values: CDR1 SGHRS, CDR2 YFSETQ. V and J are TRBV5-1 and TRBJ1-2, with 11 bases aligning to TRBD1. This clonotype was obtained from a woman aged 18-29 years who had recovered from COVID-19. The source material was PBMCs or T cells enriched from blood (not recorded which). The CDR3 DNA reads as TGCGCCAGCAGCCCAGGGACAGGGGGTAACTATGGCTACACCTTC. Protein product: CASSPGTGGNYGYTF.